Each of the 23 T cell receptor beta chains below was sequenced from the same sample in a study of memory CD4+ T cells and cytomegalovirus serostatus. This table comes from immunoSEQ multiplex PCR, and its TCRdb copy is limited to in-frame clones, with some not included. The sample contains under 50,000 clones, about 73% of which appear only once. Single viable CD3+CD4+CD8-CD45RO+ cells were sorted as the memory CD4+ T cells. Sequencing input: memory CD4+ T cells from blood. Source of these receptors: an adult in good health and CMV-seronegative.

This clone was observed a handful of times. The chain employs TRBV11-2 and TRBJ2-3, with no clear D. The CDR3 sequence is 13 residues long. Germline values: CDR1 SGHAT, CDR2 FQNNGV. With 4 bases removed from V and 0 bases from J, the gap between germline ends came to 5 bases. The CDR3 sequence: CASSSLSTDTQYF. CDR3 in DNA: TGTGCCAGCAGCTCACTTAGCACAGATACGCAGTATTTT.

The rearrangement links TRBV18 to TRBJ1-2; 8 bases map to TRBD1. This CDR3 spans 14 amino acids. CDR1 is KGHSH, CDR2 LQKENI, per germline. V shed 3 bases, J shed 8 bases, and the junction held 8 bases outside the gene matches. CDR3: CASSPVDRVGGYTF. CDR3 bases: TGTGCCAGCTCACCGGTGGACAGGGTAGGAGGCTACACCTTC.

For this clone: Sequence at one end of the junction differs from germline and may be a read error. This chain uses TRBV6-1 with TRBJ1-3; 7 bases align to TRBD1. The germline CDR1 and CDR2 sequences are MNHNS and SASEGT. The CDR3 loop spans 12 amino acids. The CDR3 loop is CASSGYRGRPGF. The CDR3 DNA sequence: TGTGCCAGCAGTGGATACAGGGGCCGACCTGGTTTT.

This chain links TRBV7-2 with TRBJ1-6, with D uncertain. Germline V lookup: CDR1 SGHTA, CDR2 FQGNSA. Trimming shortened V by 5 bases and J by 7 bases, and 15 bases separated the two germline ends. CDR3 length: 15 amino acids. The CDR3 protein is CASSLGPNGNSPLHF. In nucleotides, the CDR3 is TGTGCCAGCAGCCTTGGGCCTAACGGCAATTCACCCCTCCACTTT.

V is TRBV28 and J is TRBJ1-1, with a tentative D call TRBD1 (5 bases). Germline lookup yields CDR1 MDHEN and CDR2 SYDVKM. V was pared by 11 bases and J by 5 bases, with 12 bases between. The CDR3 consists of 11 residues. The CDR3 sequence: CALDSGTEAFF. The CDR3 DNA reads as TGTGCCCTAGACAGTGGTACTGAAGCTTTCTTT.

V gene TRBV7-2 combines with J gene TRBJ2-5, with 15 bases lining up with TRBD2. Germline V CDR1 and CDR2: SGHTA, FQGNSA. The CDR3 totals 17 residues. V lost 5 bases and J lost 5; bases outside the gene matches: 9. Here the CDR3 DNA reads TGTGCCAGCAGCCCAGGACTAGCGGGGGGGCCTGGGGAGACCCAGTACTTC. It encodes CASSPGLAGGPGETQYF.

The J gene is TRBJ1-2, the V gene TRBV2; 10 positions agree with TRBD1. Germline-derived CDR1 and CDR2 are SNHLY and FYNNEI. The CDR3 has 16 residues. V shed 3 bases, J shed 8 bases, and the junction held 12 bases outside the gene matches. CDR3 in amino acids: CASSDPNPGQGRGYTF. The CDR3 region has the DNA TGTGCCAGCAGTGATCCCAATCCGGGACAGGGGCGCGGCTACACCTTC.

This chain joins TRBV21-1 and TRBJ1-5. TRBV21-1 is described as a pseudogene. The CDR3 spans 20 residues. The CDR3 is CASSKRRGRSSSLSNQPQHF. The DNA of the CDR3 is TGTGCCAGCAGCAAACGGCGGGGCAGGTCATCATCCCTCAGCAATCAGCCCCAGCATTTT.

The chain employs TRBV6-1 and TRBJ2-1, with TRBD2 identical over 7 bases. CDR3 size: 15 residues. Trimming at V came to 7 bases and at J to 2 bases, leaving 8 bases not matched to a gene. The germline CDR1 and CDR2 sequences are MNHNS and SASEGT. This CDR3 reads CASTKMGGAYNEQFF. For the CDR3, the DNA is TGTGCCAGCACCAAAATGGGGGGGGCCTACAATGAGCAGTTCTTC.

This sequence joins TRBV15 and TRBJ1-1, with D perhaps TRBD1 (5 bases). This CDR3 has 15 amino acids. The ends were cut back, 2 bases at V and 0 bases at J, with 10 bases in the middle. Germline V CDR1 and CDR2: LNHNV, YYDKDF (reference sequence). For the CDR3, the DNA is TGTGCCACCAGCAGACGGGGCAGCCTGAACACTGAAGCTTTCTTT. This gives the protein CATSRRGSLNTEAFF.

The chain is built from TRBV6-5 and TRBJ2-1; D gene ambiguous. Germline CDR1 and CDR2: MNHEY and SVGAGI. This CDR3 contains 11 residues. Deletions cut 6 bases from V and 10 bases from J, with 10 bases between. CDR3 sequence: CASSPGREQFF. CDR3 bases: TGTGCCAGCAGCCCCGGACGGGAGCAGTTCTTC.

This clone has a handful of counts. V gene TRBV7-6 combines with J gene TRBJ1-6; 11 nucleotides agree with TRBD1. V was clipped by 5 bases and J by 9 bases; unmatched bases: 3. The germline V gene has CDR1 SGHVS and CDR2 FNYEAQ. This CDR3 has 14 amino acids. In nucleotides, the CDR3 is TGTGCCAGCAGCCCTGGGACAGGGGGTTCACCCCTCCACTTT. This codes for CASSPGTGGSPLHF. Filled out from reference TRBV7-6 and TRBJ1-6, the complete variable domain reads GAGVSQSPRYKVTKRGQDVALRCDPISGHVSLYWYRQALGQGPEFLTYFNYEAQQDKSGLPNDRFSAERPEGSISTLTIQRTEQRDSAMYRCASSPGTGGSPLHFGNGTRLTVT.

The chain carries TRBV30 and TRBJ1-5; TRBD1 aligns across 11 bases. Germline V gives CDR1 GTSNPN, CDR2 SVGIG (reference sequence). J was trimmed by 6 bases and V by 0 bases; bases with no gene match: 4. There are 15 residues in the CDR3. CDR3 residues: CAWSVQGTGGQPQHF. In DNA, the CDR3 is TGTGCCTGGAGTGTACAAGGGACAGGGGGTCAGCCCCAGCATTTT.

In its sample, this clone was seen a few times. This chain's CDR3 is CASSLGTSGVTDTQYF. CDR3 in DNA: TGTGCCAGCAGCTTGGGGACTAGCGGGGTGACAGATACGCAGTATTTT. This chain connects TRBV11-3 to TRBJ2-3, with 13 bases that match TRBD2. This CDR3 spans 16 amino acids. V lost 3 bases and J lost 3; bases outside the gene matches: 3. Germline assignment: CDR1 SGHNT and CDR2 YENEEA.

The chain has TRBV28 and TRBJ1-5; possibly TRBD1 for D (5 bases). CDR1 MDHEN and CDR2 SYDVKM come from the germline V gene. This CDR3 has 12 amino acids. Trimming took 10 bases from V and 9 from J, leaving 16 bases between them. CDR3 region: CATKGAIGPQHF. The CDR3 nucleotides read TGTGCCACTAAAGGGGCTATTGGGCCCCAGCATTTT.

The CDR3 is CATSVGGSRANSPLHF. CDR3 nucleotide sequence: TGTGCCACCAGCGTCGGAGGGAGCAGGGCGAATTCACCCCTCCACTTT. The chain joins TRBV15 to TRBJ1-6; weak D call: TRBD1 (5 bases). There are 16 residues in the CDR3. Germline CDR1 is LNHNV and CDR2 is YYDKDF (reference sequence). V lost 5 bases to trimming and J lost 7 bases, with 18 bases between them.

The CDR3 nucleotides read TGTGCCAGTGTGGGGCGGGGGATCTCTGGAAACACCATATATTTT. Translation: CASVGRGISGNTIYF. This rearrangement joins TRBV28 to TRBJ1-3, with D perhaps TRBD1 (5 bases). The germline V and J ends were trimmed by 9 bases and 0 bases, with 15 bases remaining between them. Germline lookup yields CDR1 MDHEN and CDR2 SYDVKM. The CDR3 totals 15 residues.

This chain links TRBV7-2 with TRBJ2-7; 7 nucleotides agree with TRBD1. Per the germline V gene, CDR1 is SGHTA and CDR2 is FQGNSA. This CDR3 is 15 amino acids long. V gave up 3 bases and J gave up 6 bases; unmatched junction bases: 11. CDR3 in DNA: TGTGCCAGCAGCTTTTATAGTGGGACAGCCATCGAGCAGTACTTC. It translates to CASSFYSGTAIEQYF.

This clone was picked up a small number of times. The chain combines TRBV5-1 with TRBJ1-1; D may be TRBD1 (6 bases). V gave up 5 bases and J gave up 0 bases, with 11 bases separating them. Germline V gene sequence: CDR1 SGHRS, CDR2 YFSETQ. The CDR3 consists of 14 residues. CDR3 in amino acids: CASSRTVMNTEAFF. CDR3 nucleotides: TGCGCCAGCAGTCGGACAGTTATGAACACTGAAGCTTTCTTT.

The chain joins TRBV5-1 to TRBJ1-4, with a weak D call TRBD1 (6 bases). The V gene's germline CDR1 is SGHRS and CDR2 YFSETQ. This CDR3 is built from 15 residues. V was pared by 0 bases and J by 5 bases, with 11 bases between. The CDR3 here is CASSLGGARNEKLFF. CDR3 DNA: TGCGCCAGCAGCTTGGGGGGGGCCAGAAATGAAAAACTGTTTTTT. Looking up the rest from reference TRBV5-1 and TRBJ1-4 gives the full variable domain: KAGVTQTPRYLIKTRGQQVTLSCSPISGHRSVSWYQQTPGQGLQFLFEYFSETQRNKGNFPGRFSGRQFSNSRSEMNVSTLELGDSALYLCASSLGGARNEKLFFGSGTQLSVL.

This chain uses TRBV7-2 with TRBJ1-1; D possibly corresponds to TRBD1 (6 bases). Germline loops: CDR1 SGHTA, CDR2 FQGNSA. The CDR3 extends over 13 amino acids. Between the trimmed V and J ends, which lost 3 bases and 7 bases, there was a span of 12 bases. The CDR3 DNA is TGTGCCAGCAGCTTCGGGAAGGGGGGTGAAGCTTTCTTT. Translating gives CASSFGKGGEAFF.

The V call is TRBV5-6, the J call TRBJ2-4, with TRBD1 as a possible D gene (6 bases). This CDR3 region has 13 residues. V was cut by 2 bases and J by 8 bases, with 11 bases left in between. Germline V gene lookup returns CDR1 SGHDT and CDR2 YYEEEE. The DNA of the CDR3 is TGTGCCAGCAGCTTCGACAGGTTGGACATTCAGTACTTC. Its protein product is CASSFDRLDIQYF. The full variable domain, in which reference TRBV5-6 and TRBJ2-4 provide the parts outside the CDR3, is DAGVTQSPTHLIKTRGQQVTLRCSPKSGHDTVSWYQQALGQGPQFIFQYYEEEERQRGNFPDRFSGHQFPNYSSELNVNALLLGDSALYLCASSFDRLDIQYFGAGTRLSVL.

V is TRBV5-5 and J is TRBJ2-3; D gene ambiguous. The CDR3 extends over 11 amino acids. Trimming took 5 bases from V and 5 from J, leaving 6 bases between them. The germline gives CDR1 SGHKS, CDR2 YYEKEE (reference sequence). This CDR3 reads CASRVGDTQYF. The CDR3 bases are TGTGCCAGCAGAGTCGGAGATACGCAGTATTTT.